The text below deals with one TCR beta chain. This sample is part of a study of blood T cell repertoires in COVID-19. The CDR3 extends over 15 amino acids. The ends lost 6 bases at V and 1 base at J; junction bases unmatched: 8. Germline V gives CDR1 MDHEN, CDR2 SYDVKM. Measured with immunoSEQ multiplex PCR; TCRdb has only the in-frame clones, and not every one. This repertoire shows around 330,000 clones, less than 85% found once; its top ten account for 1.9%. Assignments of participants to cohorts depended upon their own reported clinical history. The chain uses TRBV28 and TRBJ2-7; TRBD1 agrees at 8 bases. The receptor's source is a woman aged 25 to 39 who had been exposed to COVID-19. The material sequenced was PBMCs or T cells enriched from blood (not recorded which). The chain's CDR3 is CASRPQGAGSYEQYF. As DNA, the CDR3 is TGTGCCAGCAGACCTCAGGGGGCGGGTTCCTACGAGCAGTACTTC.